The T cell receptor beta chain described here comes from a study of blood T cell repertoires in COVID-19. This clone was seen a handful of times. V lost 3 bases and J lost 5, with 13 bases in between. Germline V gene sequence: CDR1 GTSNPN, CDR2 SVGIG (reference sequence). This CDR3 region has 13 residues. Using immunoSEQ multiplex PCR, the repertoire was profiled, and TCRdb retains in-frame clones only, with some absent. This sample has some 400,000 clones, with about 87% found just once. This receptor was identified in a human donor in a cohort sampled during active COVID-19. The sequenced sample consisted of peripheral blood. The V call is TRBV30, the J call TRBJ1-1; TRBD1 might be the D (6 bases). CDR3 region: CAWSRGGETEAFF. CDR3 DNA sequence: TGTGCCTGGAGCCGAGGGGGGGAGACTGAAGCTTTCTTT.